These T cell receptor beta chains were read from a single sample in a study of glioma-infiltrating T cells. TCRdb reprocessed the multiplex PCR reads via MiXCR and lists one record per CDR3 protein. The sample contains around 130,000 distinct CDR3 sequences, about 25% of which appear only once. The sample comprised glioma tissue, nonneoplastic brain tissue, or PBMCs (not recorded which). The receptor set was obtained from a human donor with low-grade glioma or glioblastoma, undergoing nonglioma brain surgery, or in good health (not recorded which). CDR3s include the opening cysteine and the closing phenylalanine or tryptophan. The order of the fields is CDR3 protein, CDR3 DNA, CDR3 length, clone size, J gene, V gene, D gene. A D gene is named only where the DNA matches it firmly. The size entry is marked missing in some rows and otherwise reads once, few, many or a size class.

CDR3: CASSLVAPGVFKLFF; DNA: TGTGCCAGCAGCTTAGTGGCCCCAGGTGTTTTTAAGCTGTTTTTT; length: 15; size: once; J: TRBJ2-2; V: TRBV7-2; D: .
CDR3: CASSTGEGHEQFF; DNA: TGCGCCAGCAGCACAGGGGAGGGTCATGAGCAGTTCTTC; length: 13; size: .; J: TRBJ2-1; V: TRBV5-1; D: .
CDR3: CASSLGLLVVTESYNEQFF; DNA: TGTGCCAGCAGCTTAGGACTCTTGGTAGTTACCGAAAGCTACAATGAGCAGTTCTTC; length: 19; size: .; J: TRBJ2-1; V: TRBV7-2; D: .
CDR3: CASRPMTGSRGTEAFF; DNA: TGCGCTAGCAGACCTATGACAGGGTCAAGAGGGACTGAAGCTTTCTTT; length: 16; size: .; J: TRBJ1-1; V: TRBV5-1; D: TRBD1
CDR3: CASSLTRSTDTQYF; DNA: TGTGCCAGCAGCTTAACCAGAAGCACAGATACGCAGTATTTT; length: 14; size: .; J: TRBJ2-3; V: TRBV7-3; D: .
CDR3: CASSPYSGGGNEQFF; DNA: TGTGCCAGCAGCCCGTATAGCGGGGGTGGCAATGAGCAGTTCTTC; length: 15; size: .; J: TRBJ2-1; V: TRBV14; D: TRBD2
CDR3: CASSGGQFRSDTQYF; DNA: TGTGCCAGCAGTGGGGGACAATTCAGATCGGATACGCAGTATTTT; length: 15; size: many; J: TRBJ2-3; V: TRBV28; D: .
CDR3: CASSLANPLNIQYF; DNA: TGTGCCAGCAGCTTAGCTAACCCCCTGAACATTCAGTACTTC; length: 14; size: few; J: TRBJ2-4; V: TRBV7-2; D: .
CDR3: CASRTGQGADTQYF; DNA: TGCGCCAGCAGGACGGGACAGGGGGCAGATACGCAGTATTTT; length: 14; size: few; J: TRBJ2-3; V: TRBV5-1; D: TRBD1
CDR3: CSVFRQETQYF; DNA: TGCAGCGTTTTCCGACAAGAGACCCAGTACTTC; length: 11; size: few; J: TRBJ2-5; V: TRBV29-1; D: .
CDR3: CASTGTSARGETQYF; DNA: TGTGCCAGCACCGGGACTAGCGCGAGGGGAGAGACCCAGTACTTC; length: 15; size: .; J: TRBJ2-5; V: TRBV3-1; D: TRBD2
CDR3: CATMGGSYNEQFF; DNA: TGTGCCACCATGGGGGGATCCTACAATGAGCAGTTCTTC; length: 13; size: many; J: TRBJ2-1; V: TRBV24-1; D: .
CDR3: CASSYGSDTQYF; DNA: TGTGCCAGCAGTTATGGTTCAGATACGCAGTATTTT; length: 12; size: many; J: TRBJ2-3; V: TRBV6-2/TRBV6-3; D: .
CDR3: CASSIVGRSRPGELFF; DNA: TGTGCCAGTAGTATAGTAGGCAGGTCGAGACCTGGGGAGCTGTTTTTT; length: 16; size: .; J: TRBJ2-2; V: TRBV19; D: .
CDR3: CASSLGRTYIPNTEAFF; DNA: TGTGCCAGCAGTTTAGGCAGGACCTATATTCCAAACACTGAAGCTTTCTTT; length: 17; size: many; J: TRBJ1-1; V: TRBV28; D: .
CDR3: CASSDSSSGGPYNEQFF; DNA: TGTGCCAGCAGTGACTCCTCTAGCGGGGGGCCCTACAATGAGCAGTTCTTC; length: 17; size: .; J: TRBJ2-1; V: TRBV2; D: TRBD2
CDR3: CASSQDRRGVAEAFF; DNA: TGCGCCAGCAGCCAAGACCGGAGAGGGGTCGCTGAAGCTTTCTTT; length: 15; size: .; J: TRBJ1-1; V: TRBV2; D: .
CDR3: CASSWDLSSYNSPLHF; DNA: TGTGCCAGCTCGTGGGACCTCAGCTCCTATAATTCACCCCTCCACTTT; length: 16; size: .; J: TRBJ1-6; V: TRBV18; D: .
CDR3: CSANGLPGGFQETQYF; DNA: TGCAGTGCTAACGGGCTACCCGGCGGGTTCCAAGAGACCCAGTACTTC; length: 16; size: many; J: TRBJ2-5; V: TRBV20-1; D: .
CDR3: CASSLAGSGGNEQFF; DNA: TGTGCCAGCAGTTTAGCAGGCTCGGGGGGCAATGAGCAGTTCTTC; length: 15; size: few; J: TRBJ2-1; V: TRBV12-3/TRBV12-4; D: TRBD2
CDR3: CASSKLGSGANVLTF; DNA: TGTGCCAGCAGCAAATTAGGCTCTGGGGCCAACGTCCTGACTTTC; length: 15; size: few; J: TRBJ2-6; V: TRBV7-9; D: .
CDR3: CASSFSGEVTIYF; DNA: TGTGCCAGCAGCTTTAGCGGGGAGGTCACCATATATTTT; length: 13; size: .; J: TRBJ1-3; V: TRBV7-8; D: .
CDR3: CATSADRGQETQYF; DNA: TGTGCCACCAGCGCAGACAGGGGCCAAGAGACCCAGTACTTC; length: 14; size: many; J: TRBJ2-5; V: TRBV15; D: TRBD1
CDR3: CSASRDSNNSPLHF; DNA: TGCAGTGCTAGCCGGGACAGCAATAATTCACCCCTCCACTTT; length: 14; size: many; J: TRBJ1-6; V: TRBV20-1; D: TRBD1
CDR3: CASSPGTVTNYGYTF; DNA: TGTGCCAGCAGCCCCGGGACGGTTACTAACTATGGCTACACCTTC; length: 15; size: .; J: TRBJ1-2; V: TRBV7-8; D: .
CDR3: CASSVTGALGNIQYF; DNA: TGTGCCAGCAGTGTTACAGGGGCGTTAGGGAACATTCAGTACTTC; length: 15; size: many; J: TRBJ2-4; V: TRBV6-1; D: TRBD1
CDR3: CASSLGPSSYNEQFF; DNA: TGTGCTAGCAGCTTAGGGCCAAGCTCCTACAATGAGCAGTTCTTC; length: 15; size: few; J: TRBJ2-1; V: TRBV7-7; D: .
CDR3: CASRPRAVGGYTF; DNA: TGTGCCAGCAGACCCCGGGCGGTAGGGGGCTACACCTTC; length: 13; size: .; J: TRBJ1-2; V: TRBV3-1; D: .
CDR3: CASSFRTGYSIEQFF; DNA: TGTGCCAGCTCCTTTCGGACAGGGTACTCCATCGAGCAGTTCTTC; length: 15; size: .; J: TRBJ2-1; V: TRBV27; D: TRBD1
CDR3: CASGLNRDEAFF; DNA: TGTGCCAGCGGATTGAACCGGGATGAAGCTTTCTTT; length: 12; size: few; J: TRBJ1-1; V: TRBV18; D: .
CDR3: CASSPAGGAFSYNEQFF; DNA: TGTGCCAGCAGCCCTGCGGGGGGGGCTTTCTCCTACAATGAGCAGTTCTTC; length: 17; size: many; J: TRBJ2-1; V: TRBV6-1; D: TRBD2
CDR3: CASSPLPGRGDTEAFF; DNA: TGTGCCAGCAGCCCCCTCCCCGGGAGGGGGGACACTGAAGCTTTCTTT; length: 16; size: .; J: TRBJ1-1; V: TRBV27; D: .
CDR3: CASSVRLLTEAFF; DNA: TGTGCCAGCAGTGTAAGGCTGCTCACTGAAGCTTTCTTT; length: 13; size: .; J: TRBJ1-1; V: TRBV6-1; D: .
CDR3: CASSLVGSNPTDTQYF; DNA: TGTGCCAGCAGCTTGGTGGGCAGCAATCCCACAGATACGCAGTATTTT; length: 16; size: .; J: TRBJ2-3; V: TRBV4-2; D: .
CDR3: CSARDYRGLYGYTF; DNA: TGCAGTGCTAGGGATTACAGGGGGCTCTATGGCTACACCTTC; length: 14; size: .; J: TRBJ1-2; V: TRBV20-1; D: TRBD1
CDR3: CATSDLGGQDTGELFF; DNA: TGTGCCACCAGTGATTTAGGGGGGCAGGACACCGGGGAGCTGTTTTTT; length: 16; size: .; J: TRBJ2-2; V: TRBV24-1; D: .
CDR3: CASTWEMNTEAFF; DNA: TGTGCCAGTACGTGGGAAATGAACACTGAAGCTTTCTTT; length: 13; size: .; J: TRBJ1-1; V: TRBV19; D: .
CDR3: CASSQLGTNLYNEQFF; DNA: TGTGCCAGCAGCCAATTAGGGACAAATCTTTACAATGAGCAGTTCTTC; length: 16; size: few; J: TRBJ2-1; V: TRBV14; D: .
CDR3: CASSLNRAGEAFF; DNA: TGTGCCAGCAGCTTAAACAGGGCGGGTGAAGCTTTCTTT; length: 13; size: .; J: TRBJ1-1; V: TRBV7-3; D: .
CDR3: CATSPSTVGNEQFF; DNA: TGTGCCACCAGCCCCTCAACGGTAGGGAATGAGCAGTTCTTC; length: 14; size: few; J: TRBJ2-1; V: TRBV24-1; D: .
CDR3: CASSLIGGTEAFF; DNA: TGTGCCAGCAGCTTAATTGGCGGGACTGAAGCTTTCTTT; length: 13; size: many; J: TRBJ1-1; V: TRBV7-9; D: .
CDR3: CASSLLGQGDKTDTQYF; DNA: TGCGCCAGCAGCTTGTTGGGCCAGGGGGATAAGACAGATACGCAGTATTTT; length: 17; size: .; J: TRBJ2-3; V: TRBV5-1; D: TRBD1
CDR3: CASRQTGPAYGYTF; DNA: TGTGCCAGCAGGCAGACAGGGCCAGCTTATGGCTACACCTTC; length: 14; size: .; J: TRBJ1-2; V: TRBV2; D: TRBD1
CDR3: CASSEFAGQPLHF; DNA: TGTGCCAGCAGTGAATTTGCAGGCCAGCCCCTCCACTTT; length: 13; size: many; J: TRBJ1-6; V: TRBV2; D: .
CDR3: CASSRQKNYGYTF; DNA: TGCGCCAGCAGTCGACAGAAGAACTATGGCTACACCTTC; length: 13; size: few; J: TRBJ1-2; V: TRBV4-1; D: .
CDR3: CASSVRLAANQYNEQFF; DNA: TGTGCCAGCAGTGTCCGACTAGCGGCTAACCAATACAATGAGCAGTTCTTC; length: 17; size: few; J: TRBJ2-1; V: TRBV6-1; D: TRBD2